This TCR beta chain was recorded in a study of blood T cell repertoires in COVID-19. Some clones are missing from TCRdb's copy, which holds only in-frame ones; the method was immunoSEQ multiplex PCR. The sample has about 100,000 clones; more than 75% are singletons. V gave up 2 bases and J gave up 6 bases; unmatched junction bases: 6. Germline CDR1 and CDR2: ENHRY and SYGVKD. The CDR3 is made up of 14 amino acids. Input material: peripheral blood. This receptor was identified in a human donor in a cohort sampled during active COVID-19. The chain employs TRBV10-3 and TRBJ1-2, with 7 positions matching TRBD1. For the CDR3, the DNA is TGTGCCATCAGTGAGGAGGCAGGGGGTCATGGCTACACCTTC. It is translated as CAISEEAGGHGYTF.